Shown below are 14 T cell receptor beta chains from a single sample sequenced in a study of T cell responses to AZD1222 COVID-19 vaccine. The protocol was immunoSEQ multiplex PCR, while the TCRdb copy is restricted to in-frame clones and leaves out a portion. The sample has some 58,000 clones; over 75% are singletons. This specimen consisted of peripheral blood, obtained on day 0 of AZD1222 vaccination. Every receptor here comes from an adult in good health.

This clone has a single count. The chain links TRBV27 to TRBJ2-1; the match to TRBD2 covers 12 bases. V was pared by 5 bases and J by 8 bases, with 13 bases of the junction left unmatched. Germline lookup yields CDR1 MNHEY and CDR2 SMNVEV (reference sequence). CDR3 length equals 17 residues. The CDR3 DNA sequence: TGTGCCAGCAGTACAGCGACTAGCGGGAGTTACCGGGATGAGCAGTTCTTC. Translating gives CASSTATSGSYRDEQFF.

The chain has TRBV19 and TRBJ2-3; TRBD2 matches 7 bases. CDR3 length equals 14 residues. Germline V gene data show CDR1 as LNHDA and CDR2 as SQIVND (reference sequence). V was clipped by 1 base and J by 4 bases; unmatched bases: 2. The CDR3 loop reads CASSIASGADTQYF. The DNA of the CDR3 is TGTGCCAGTAGTATAGCTAGCGGAGCAGATACGCAGTATTTT.

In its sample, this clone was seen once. The CDR3 here is CAISEGGFGTASYNEQFF. CDR3 DNA sequence: TGTGCCATCAGTGAGGGAGGCTTTGGGACAGCCTCCTACAATGAGCAGTTCTTC. The chain couples TRBV10-3 to TRBJ2-1; 7 bases are shared with TRBD1. Trimming took 2 bases from V and 0 from J; bases not matched to a gene: 10. The CDR3 consists of 18 residues. CDR1 is ENHRY and CDR2 is SYGVKD in the germline V gene.

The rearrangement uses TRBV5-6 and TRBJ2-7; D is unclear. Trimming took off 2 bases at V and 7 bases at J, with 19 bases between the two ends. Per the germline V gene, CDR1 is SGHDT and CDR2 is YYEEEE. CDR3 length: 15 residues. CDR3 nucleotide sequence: TGTGCCAGCAGCTTTTTTGGTGGGGAAGTTGGTGAGCAGTACTTC. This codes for CASSFFGGEVGEQYF.

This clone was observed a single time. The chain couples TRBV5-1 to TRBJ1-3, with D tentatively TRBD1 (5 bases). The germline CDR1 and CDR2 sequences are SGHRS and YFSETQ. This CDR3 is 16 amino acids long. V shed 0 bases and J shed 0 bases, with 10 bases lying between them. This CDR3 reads CASSLGTTNSGNTIYF. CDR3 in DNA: TGCGCCAGCAGCTTGGGGACAACCAACTCTGGAAACACCATATATTTT.

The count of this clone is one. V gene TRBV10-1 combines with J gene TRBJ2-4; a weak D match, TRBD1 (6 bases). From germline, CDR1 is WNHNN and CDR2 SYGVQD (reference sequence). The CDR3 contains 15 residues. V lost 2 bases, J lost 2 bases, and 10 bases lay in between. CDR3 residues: CASSEGGYSKNIQYF. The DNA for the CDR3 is TGCGCCAGCAGTGAGGGGGGCTATTCCAAAAACATTCAGTACTTC.

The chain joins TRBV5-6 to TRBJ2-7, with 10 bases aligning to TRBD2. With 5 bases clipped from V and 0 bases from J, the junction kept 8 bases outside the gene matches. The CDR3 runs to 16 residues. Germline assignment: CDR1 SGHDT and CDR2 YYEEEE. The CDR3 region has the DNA TGTGCCAGCAGTAGTCATAGCGGGAGGTTCTCCTACGAGCAGTACTTC. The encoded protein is CASSSHSGRFSYEQYF.

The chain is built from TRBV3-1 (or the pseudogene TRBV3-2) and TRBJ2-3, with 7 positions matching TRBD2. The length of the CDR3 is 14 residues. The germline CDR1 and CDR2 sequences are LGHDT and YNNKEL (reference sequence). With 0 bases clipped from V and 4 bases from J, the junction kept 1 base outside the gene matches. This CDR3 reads CASSQDAGADTQYF. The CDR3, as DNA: TGTGCCAGCAGCCAAGATGCGGGAGCAGATACGCAGTATTTT.

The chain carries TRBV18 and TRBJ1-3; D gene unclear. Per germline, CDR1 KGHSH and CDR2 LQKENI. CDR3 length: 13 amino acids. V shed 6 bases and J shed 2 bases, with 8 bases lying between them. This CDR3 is CASSRAAGNTIYF. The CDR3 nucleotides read TGTGCCAGCTCTAGGGCGGCTGGAAACACCATATATTTT.

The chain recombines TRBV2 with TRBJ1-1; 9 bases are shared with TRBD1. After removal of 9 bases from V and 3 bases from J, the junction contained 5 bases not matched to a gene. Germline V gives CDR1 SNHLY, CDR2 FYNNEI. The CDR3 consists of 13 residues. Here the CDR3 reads CARSQGADTEAFF. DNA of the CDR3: TGTGCCAGGTCACAGGGGGCCGACACTGAAGCTTTCTTT.

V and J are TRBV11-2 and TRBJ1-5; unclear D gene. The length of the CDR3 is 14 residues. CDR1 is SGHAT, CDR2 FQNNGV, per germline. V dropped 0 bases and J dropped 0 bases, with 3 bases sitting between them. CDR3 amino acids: CASSLEGSNQPQHF. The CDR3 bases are TGTGCCAGCAGCTTAGAAGGTAGCAATCAGCCCCAGCATTTT.

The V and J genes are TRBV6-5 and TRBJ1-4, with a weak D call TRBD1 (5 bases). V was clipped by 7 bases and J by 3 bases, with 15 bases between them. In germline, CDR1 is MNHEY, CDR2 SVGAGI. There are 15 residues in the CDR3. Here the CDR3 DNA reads TGTGCCAGCACTTCTCAGGGAAGCCCTAATGAAAAACTGTTTTTT. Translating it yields CASTSQGSPNEKLFF.

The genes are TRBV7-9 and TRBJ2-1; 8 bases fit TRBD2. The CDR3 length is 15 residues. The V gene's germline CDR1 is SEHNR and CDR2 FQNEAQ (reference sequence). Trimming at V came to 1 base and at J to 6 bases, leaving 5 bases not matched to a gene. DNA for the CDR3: TGTGCCAGCAGCTTAGGGACGGGAGGGGTCAATGAGCAGTTCTTC. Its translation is CASSLGTGGVNEQFF.

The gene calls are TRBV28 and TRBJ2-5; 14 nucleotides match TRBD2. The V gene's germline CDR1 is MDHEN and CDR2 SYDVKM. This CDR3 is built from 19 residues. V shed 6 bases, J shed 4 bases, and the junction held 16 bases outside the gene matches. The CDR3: CASSLNLGLAGGRGETQYF. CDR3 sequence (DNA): TGTGCCAGCAGCCTAAACCTCGGACTAGCGGGAGGTAGAGGAGAGACCCAGTACTTC.